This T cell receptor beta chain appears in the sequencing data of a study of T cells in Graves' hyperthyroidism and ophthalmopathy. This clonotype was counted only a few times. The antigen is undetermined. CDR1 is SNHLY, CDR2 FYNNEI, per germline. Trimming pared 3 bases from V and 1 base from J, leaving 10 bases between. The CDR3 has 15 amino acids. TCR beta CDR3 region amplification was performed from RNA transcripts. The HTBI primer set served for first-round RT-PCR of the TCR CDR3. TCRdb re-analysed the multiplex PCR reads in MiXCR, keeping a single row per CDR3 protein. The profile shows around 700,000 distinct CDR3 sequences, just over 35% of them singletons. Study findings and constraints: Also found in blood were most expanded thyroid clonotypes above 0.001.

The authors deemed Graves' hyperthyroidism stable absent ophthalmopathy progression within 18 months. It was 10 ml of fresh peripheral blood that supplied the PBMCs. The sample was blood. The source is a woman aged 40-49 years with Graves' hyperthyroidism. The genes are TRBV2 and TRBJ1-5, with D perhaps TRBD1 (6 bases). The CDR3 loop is CASSDWQGSNQPQHF. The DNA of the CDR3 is TGTGCCAGCAGTGATTGGCAGGGGAGCAATCAGCCCCAGCATTTT. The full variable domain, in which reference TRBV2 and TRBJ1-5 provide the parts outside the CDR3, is EPEVTQTPSHQVTQMGQEVILRCVPISNHLYFYWYRQILGQKVEFLVSFYNNEISEKSEIFDDQFSVERPDGSNFTLKIRSTKLEDSAMYFCASSDWQGSNQPQHFGDGTRLSIL.